These 20 T cell receptor beta chains were sequenced from one sample in a study of vaccination and CD4 T cells after COVID-19. These receptors have no identified antigens. Documented treatment: approximately nine-day PBMC culture with coronavirus spike peptide pools or control peptides (ViraFEST assay). The Oncomine TCR Beta short-read assay was what sequenced the DNA obtained from cultured CD4+ T cells. TCRdb independently ran MiXCR on the PCR reads; one entry per CDR3 protein. The sample contains thousands of distinct CDR3 sequences, 68% of which appear only once. Sequenced here: CD4+ T cells from blood, cultured in vitro, sampled before SARS-CoV-2 vaccination. These receptors were collected from a human donor who had recovered from COVID-19.

The chain is built from TRBV28 and TRBJ2-7, with D perhaps matching TRBD1 (5 bases). Trimming took off 3 bases at V and 6 bases at J, with 15 bases between the two ends. Germline V lookup: CDR1 MDHEN, CDR2 SYDVKM. This CDR3 comprises 14 residues. CDR3 sequence reads: CASSFGRATREQYF. In DNA form, the CDR3 reads TGTGCCAGCAGTTTCGGCAGGGCTACCCGCGAGCAGTACTTC.

J is TRBJ2-5 and V is TRBV12-3 or TRBV12-4; TRBD2 matches 8 bases. This CDR3 is built from 21 residues. V trimming: 6 bases; J trimming: 0 bases; junction bases outside the gene matches: 24. In DNA form, the CDR3 reads TGTGCCAGCAGGTCACGCCCTGGGGGGACTAGGTCCCGTTTTTACCAAGAGACCCAGTACTTC. The encoded protein is CASRSRPGGTRSRFYQETQYF.

This clonotype showed up just a few times. The chain uses TRBV2 and TRBJ2-7; 8 bases are a match to TRBD1. CDR1 is SNHLY, CDR2 FYNNEI, per germline. This CDR3 has 13 residues. J was trimmed by 5 bases and V by 6 bases; bases with no gene match: 6. The CDR3: CASSRGRGDEQYF. In DNA form, the CDR3 reads TGTGCCAGCAGCAGGGGGCGTGGGGACGAGCAGTACTTC.

CDR3 coding DNA: TGTGCCAGCAGCCAAATGGATACGCAGTATTTT. Residues: CASSQMDTQYF. This rearrangement joins TRBV14 to TRBJ2-3, with D unclear. This CDR3 comprises 11 residues. Germline V gene lookup returns CDR1 SGHDN and CDR2 FVKESK. With 2 bases removed from V and 6 bases from J, the gap between germline ends came to 3 bases. The complete variable domain, with remaining parts taken from reference TRBV14 and TRBJ2-3, reads EAGVTQFPSHSVIEKGQTVTLRCDPISGHDNLYWYRRVMGKEIKFLLHFVKESKQDESGMPNNRFLAERTGGTYSTLKVQPAELEDSGVYFCASSQMDTQYFGPGTRLTVL.

V is TRBV7-6 and J is TRBJ2-1; the match to TRBD2 covers 8 bases. Trimming at V came to 3 bases and at J to 2 bases, leaving 3 bases not matched to a gene. This CDR3 has 15 residues. Germline V gene lookup returns CDR1 SGHVS and CDR2 FNYEAQ. The CDR3 region is CASSFSGSPYNEQFF. DNA for the CDR3: TGTGCCAGCAGCTTCAGCGGGAGTCCCTACAATGAGCAGTTCTTC.

This chain links TRBV7-9 with TRBJ2-5, with 9 bases that match TRBD1. Germline CDR1 reads SEHNR; CDR2 reads FQNEAQ (reference sequence). The CDR3 consists of 14 residues. Unmatched junction bases numbered 6, after V lost 6 bases and J lost 4 bases. In DNA, the CDR3 is TGTGCCAGCAGATCGACAGGGGGAGGAGAGACCCAGTACTTC. Protein product: CASRSTGGGETQYF. Supplemented by reference TRBV7-9 and TRBJ2-5, the full variable domain reads DTGVSQNPRHKITKRGQNVTFRCDPISEHNRLYWYRQTLGQGPEFLTYFQNEAQLEKSRLLSDRFSAERPKGSFSTLEIQRTEQGDSAMYLCASRSTGGGETQYFGPGTRLLVL.

This clonotype has only a few counts. This chain joins TRBV20-1 and TRBJ2-3; the D gene is possibly TRBD2 (7 bases). The CDR3 length is 15 residues. Germline V lookup: CDR1 DFQATT, CDR2 SNEGSKA (reference sequence). Deletions cut 3 bases from V and 5 bases from J, with 18 bases between. The CDR3: CSARGGLAVEDTQYF. The CDR3 DNA sequence: TGCAGTGCTAGGGGGGGGCTAGCGGTCGAAGATACGCAGTATTTT.

This rearrangement joins TRBV7-2 to TRBJ2-5; D remains unclear. The CDR3 is made up of 13 amino acids. Between the trimmed V and J ends, which lost 3 bases and 5 bases, there was a span of 10 bases. The germline V gene has CDR1 SGHTA and CDR2 FQGNSA. This CDR3 is CASSLVRLETQYF. The CDR3 coding sequence is TGTGCCAGCAGCTTGGTAAGGTTGGAGACCCAGTACTTC. The complete variable domain, with remaining parts taken from reference TRBV7-2 and TRBJ2-5, reads GAGVSQSPSNKVTEKGKDVELRCDPISGHTALYWYRQSLGQGLEFLIYFQGNSAPDKSGLPSDRFSAERTGGSVSTLTIQRTQQEDSAVYLCASSLVRLETQYFGPGTRLLVL.

This clonotype was observed a few times. The V gene is TRBV2, the J gene TRBJ2-5; a possible D gene is TRBD2 (5 bases). The V end lost 11 bases, the J end lost 9 bases, and 22 bases lay between the germline ends. In germline, CDR1 is SNHLY, CDR2 FYNNEI. There are 13 residues in the CDR3. DNA for the CDR3: TGTGCCGTCGCCCCTGAGGGCCGTGGGGCCCAGTACTTC. Translating gives CAVAPEGRGAQYF.

The sample holds one count of this clonotype. The chain carries TRBV12-3 or TRBV12-4 and TRBJ2-1, with D perhaps assigned TRBD1 or TRBD2 (5 bases each). This CDR3 comprises 12 residues. V gave up 2 bases and J gave up 9 bases, with 8 bases separating them. The CDR3 region is CASSLTRGEQFF. The CDR3 nucleotides read TGTGCCAGCAGTTTAACGAGGGGTGAGCAGTTCTTC.

The chain employs TRBV18 and TRBJ1-2; TRBD1 might be the D (5 bases). V was clipped by 3 bases and J by 4 bases, with 15 bases between them. The CDR3 spans 15 residues. CDR1 is KGHSH, CDR2 LQKENI, per germline. This chain's CDR3 is CASSPSHTGVYGYTF. In nucleotides, the CDR3 is TGTGCCAGCTCACCGTCGCACACAGGAGTCTATGGCTACACCTTC.

The chain has TRBV20-1 and TRBJ1-3; no reliable D call. Trimming took 0 bases from V and 2 from J, leaving 8 bases between them. Looked up from germline, CDR1 is DFQATT and CDR2 is SNEGSKA (reference sequence). This CDR3 region has 14 residues. The CDR3, as DNA: TGCAGTGCTAGAGAAGGAGTAACTGGAAACACCATATATTTT. This translates into CSAREGVTGNTIYF.

This rearrangement joins TRBV6-1 to TRBJ2-5; D is undetermined. CDR1 MNHNS and CDR2 SASEGT come from the germline V gene. Trimming cost V 1 base and J 2 bases, with 17 bases left between them. The CDR3 loop spans 17 amino acids. The CDR3 DNA reads as TGTGCCAGCAGTGAAGTAACACACCCTGCACTACAAGAGACCCAGTACTTC. Encoded protein: CASSEVTHPALQETQYF.

The chain combines TRBV19 with TRBJ2-7, with no clear D. The germline V gene encodes CDR1 LNHDA and CDR2 SQIVND (reference sequence). The CDR3 loop spans 14 amino acids. V was clipped by 5 bases and J by 2 bases, with 13 bases between them. The DNA of the CDR3 is TGTGCCAGTAGTCCCCAACAAAGTACCTACGAGCAGTACTTC. This encodes CASSPQQSTYEQYF.

This clonotype was seen a handful of times. The CDR3 region has the DNA TGTGCCATCAGTGAGTCGAGACAGGGGGATGGAAAACTGTTTTTT. Protein product: CAISESRQGDGKLFF. This chain joins TRBV10-3 and TRBJ1-4; 9 nucleotides match TRBD1. The J segment lost 10 bases and the V segment lost 0 bases, leaving 6 bases of the junction unmatched. The CDR3 spans 15 residues. Per germline, CDR1 ENHRY and CDR2 SYGVKD.

CDR3 amino acids: CASSQVVRTGTQETQYF. The CDR3 nucleotides are TGTGCCAGCAGCCAAGTGGTAAGGACAGGCACCCAAGAGACCCAGTACTTC. The chain is built from TRBV4-2 and TRBJ2-5; 7 bases match TRBD1. The CDR3 runs to 17 residues. The V gene end was trimmed by 1 base and the J gene end by 1 base; junction bases not matched to a gene: 9. Germline V gives CDR1 LGHNA, CDR2 YNFKEQ.

J is TRBJ1-5 and V is TRBV5-1; no reliable D call. CDR3 length equals 17 residues. Germline V gives CDR1 SGHRS, CDR2 YFSETQ. The V and J ends lost 0 bases and 2 bases respectively, with 15 bases between them. The CDR3 DNA sequence: TGCGCCAGCAGCTTGGAGCCCAGCGCCGGGGGCAATCAGCCCCAGCATTTT. Translating gives CASSLEPSAGGNQPQHF. Based on the CDR3 plus reference TRBV5-1 and TRBJ1-5, the full variable domain is KAGVTQTPRYLIKTRGQQVTLSCSPISGHRSVSWYQQTPGQGLQFLFEYFSETQRNKGNFPGRFSGRQFSNSRSEMNVSTLELGDSALYLCASSLEPSAGGNQPQHFGDGTRLSIL.

The rearrangement joins TRBV2 to TRBJ1-2; possible D gene TRBD1, 6 bases. The V and J ends lost 0 bases and 4 bases respectively, with 12 bases between them. CDR1 and CDR2 from the germline V gene are SNHLY and FYNNEI. The CDR3 length is 15 residues. The CDR3 loop reads CASSEAQGSIYGYTF. The DNA for the CDR3 is TGTGCCAGCAGTGAAGCGCAGGGGTCTATCTATGGCTACACCTTC.

This clonotype has only a few counts. The V call is TRBV20-1, the J call TRBJ2-2; the D gene could be TRBD1 or TRBD2 (5 bases each). Germline V lookup: CDR1 DFQATT, CDR2 SNEGSKA (reference sequence). CDR3 length equals 16 residues. V lost 3 bases, J lost 3 bases, and 17 bases lay in between. The CDR3 region has the DNA TGCAGTGCTAGCGTATCTGGGGGTGAGGACACCGGGGAGCTGTTTTTT. It translates to CSASVSGGEDTGELFF.

V is TRBV6-2 or TRBV6-3 and J is TRBJ2-2; no firm D call. The CDR3 length is 14 residues. Trimming took off 6 bases at V and 4 bases at J, with 12 bases between the two ends. Germline assignment: CDR1 MNHEY and CDR2 SVGEGT. CDR3 sequence: CASSDTEATGELFF. The DNA of the CDR3 is TGTGCCAGCAGCGATACAGAAGCCACCGGGGAGCTGTTTTTT.